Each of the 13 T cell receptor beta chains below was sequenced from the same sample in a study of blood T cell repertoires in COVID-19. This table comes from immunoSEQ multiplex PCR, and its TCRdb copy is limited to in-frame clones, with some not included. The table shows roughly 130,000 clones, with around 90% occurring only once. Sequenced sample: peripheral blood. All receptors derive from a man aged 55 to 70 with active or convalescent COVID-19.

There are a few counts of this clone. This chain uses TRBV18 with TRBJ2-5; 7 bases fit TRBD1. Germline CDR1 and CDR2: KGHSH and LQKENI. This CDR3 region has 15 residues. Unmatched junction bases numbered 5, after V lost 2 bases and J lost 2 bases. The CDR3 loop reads CASSPSRGKQETQYF. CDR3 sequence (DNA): TGTGCCAGCTCACCAAGCAGGGGGAAACAAGAGACCCAGTACTTC.

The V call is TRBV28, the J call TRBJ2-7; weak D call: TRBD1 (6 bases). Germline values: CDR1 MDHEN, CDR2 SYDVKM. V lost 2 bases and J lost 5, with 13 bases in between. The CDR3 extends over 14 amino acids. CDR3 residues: CASSLTQGTHEQYF. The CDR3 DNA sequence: TGTGCCAGCAGTTTAACACAGGGTACCCACGAGCAGTACTTC.

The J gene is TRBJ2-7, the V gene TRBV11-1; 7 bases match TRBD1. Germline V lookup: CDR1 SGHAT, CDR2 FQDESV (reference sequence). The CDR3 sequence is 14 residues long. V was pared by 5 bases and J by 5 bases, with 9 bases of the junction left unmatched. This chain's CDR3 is CASSQIDRAHEQYF. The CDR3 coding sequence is TGTGCCAGCAGCCAAATTGACAGGGCCCACGAGCAGTACTTC.

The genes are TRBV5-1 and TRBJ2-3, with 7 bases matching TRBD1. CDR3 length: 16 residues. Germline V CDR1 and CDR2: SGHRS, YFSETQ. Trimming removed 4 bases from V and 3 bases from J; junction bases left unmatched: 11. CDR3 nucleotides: TGCGCCAGCAGCCCCTTTGGACAGGTGGGGACAGATACGCAGTATTTT. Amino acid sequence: CASSPFGQVGTDTQYF.

DNA for the CDR3: TGTGCCAGCAGCCTCGGACAGGGTGGGTCACCCCTCCACTTT. It is translated as CASSLGQGGSPLHF. The V and J genes are TRBV7-9 and TRBJ1-6, with 8 positions matching TRBD1. Germline CDR1 and CDR2: SEHNR and FQNEAQ (reference sequence). V was clipped by 5 bases and J by 10 bases; unmatched bases: 7. The CDR3 covers 14 residues. Full variable domain (rest looked up from reference TRBV7-9 and TRBJ1-6): DTGVSQNPRHKITKRGQNVTFRCDPISEHNRLYWYRQTLGQGPEFLTYFQNEAQLEKSRLLSDRFSAERPKGSFSTLEIQRTEQGDSAMYLCASSLGQGGSPLHFGNGTRLTVT.

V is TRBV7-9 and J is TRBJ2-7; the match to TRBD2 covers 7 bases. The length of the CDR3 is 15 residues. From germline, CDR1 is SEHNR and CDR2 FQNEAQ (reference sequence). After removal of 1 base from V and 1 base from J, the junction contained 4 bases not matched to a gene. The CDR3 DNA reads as TGTGCCAGCAGCTTAGGGGGAGGGGCATCCTACGAGCAGTACTTC. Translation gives CASSLGGGASYEQYF.

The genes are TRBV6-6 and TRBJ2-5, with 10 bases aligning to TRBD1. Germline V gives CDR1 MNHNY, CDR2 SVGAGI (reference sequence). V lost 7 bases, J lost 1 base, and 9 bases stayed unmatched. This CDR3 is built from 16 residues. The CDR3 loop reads CASTKGQGIPQETQYF. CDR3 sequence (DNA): TGTGCCAGCACTAAGGGACAGGGGATCCCCCAAGAGACCCAGTACTTC.

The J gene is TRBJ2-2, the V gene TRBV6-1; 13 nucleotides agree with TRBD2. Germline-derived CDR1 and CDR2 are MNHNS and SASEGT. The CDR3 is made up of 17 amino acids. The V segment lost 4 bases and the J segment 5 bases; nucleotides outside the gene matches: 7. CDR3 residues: CASSVPGLAGRTGELFF. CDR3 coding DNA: TGTGCCAGCAGTGTACCGGGACTAGCGGGAAGGACCGGGGAGCTGTTTTTT.

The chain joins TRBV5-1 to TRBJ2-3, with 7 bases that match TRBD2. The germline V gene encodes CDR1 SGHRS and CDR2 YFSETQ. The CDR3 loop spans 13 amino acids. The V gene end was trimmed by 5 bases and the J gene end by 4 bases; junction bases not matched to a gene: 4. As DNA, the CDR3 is TGCGCCAGCAGTGAGGGAGGGGCAGATACGCAGTATTTT. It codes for CASSEGGADTQYF. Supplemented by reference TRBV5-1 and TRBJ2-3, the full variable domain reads KAGVTQTPRYLIKTRGQQVTLSCSPISGHRSVSWYQQTPGQGLQFLFEYFSETQRNKGNFPGRFSGRQFSNSRSEMNVSTLELGDSALYLCASSEGGADTQYFGPGTRLTVL.

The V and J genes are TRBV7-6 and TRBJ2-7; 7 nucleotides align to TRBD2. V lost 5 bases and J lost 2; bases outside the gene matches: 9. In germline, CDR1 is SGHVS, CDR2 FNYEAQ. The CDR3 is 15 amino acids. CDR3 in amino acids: CASSTQGGSTYEQYF. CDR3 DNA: TGTGCCAGCAGCACCCAGGGCGGGAGTACCTACGAGCAGTACTTC.

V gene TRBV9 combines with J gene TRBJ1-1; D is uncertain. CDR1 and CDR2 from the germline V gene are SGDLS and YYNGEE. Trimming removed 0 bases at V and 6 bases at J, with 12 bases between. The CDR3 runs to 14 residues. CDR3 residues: CASSVDLGVPEAFF. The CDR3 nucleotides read TGTGCCAGCAGCGTAGACTTGGGAGTCCCTGAAGCTTTCTTT. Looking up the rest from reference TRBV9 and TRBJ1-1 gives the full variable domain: DSGVTQTPKHLITATGQRVTLRCSPRSGDLSVYWYQQSLDQGLQFLIQYYNGEERAKGNILERFSAQQFPDLHSELNLSSLELGDSALYFCASSVDLGVPEAFFGQGTRLTVV.

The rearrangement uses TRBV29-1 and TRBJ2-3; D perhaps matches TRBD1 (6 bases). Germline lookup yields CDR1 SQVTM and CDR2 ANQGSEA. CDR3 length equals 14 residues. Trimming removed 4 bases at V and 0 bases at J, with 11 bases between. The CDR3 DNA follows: TGCAGCGTTGCTGGGACACGGAGCACAGATACGCAGTATTTT. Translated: CSVAGTRSTDTQYF.

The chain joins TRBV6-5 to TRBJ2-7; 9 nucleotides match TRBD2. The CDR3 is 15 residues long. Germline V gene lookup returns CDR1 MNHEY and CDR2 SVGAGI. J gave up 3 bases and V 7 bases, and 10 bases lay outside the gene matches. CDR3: CASIDSGRTFYEQYF. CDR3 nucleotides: TGTGCCAGCATCGACAGCGGGAGGACTTTCTACGAGCAGTACTTC.